This T cell receptor beta chain was identified during a study of T cells in Graves' hyperthyroidism and ophthalmopathy. Findings and caveats of the study: Most clonotypes expanded in the thyroid (above 0.001) were also present in blood.

V gave up 5 bases and J gave up 4 bases, with 15 bases separating them. From germline, CDR1 is SGHTA and CDR2 FQGTGA. The CDR3 is made up of 15 amino acids. This clonotype showed up just a few times. Its antigen is currently unknown. Amplified TCR beta CDR3 regions derived from RNA transcripts. The HTBI primer set served for first-round RT-PCR of the TCR CDR3. TCRdb re-analysed the multiplex PCR reads in MiXCR, keeping a single row per CDR3 protein. This table holds roughly 600,000 distinct CDR3 sequences, around 13% found once. The chain is built from TRBV7-3 and TRBJ2-1; maybe TRBD2 (7 bases). The sequenced sample was blood. This sequence originates from a woman aged 45-65 years with Graves' ophthalmopathy. The CDR3 region has the DNA TGTGCCAGCAGCCAAGCGGGGACAATATACAATGAGCAGTTCTTC. This codes for CASSQAGTIYNEQFF.